Here is one TCR beta chain with its context. The sample belongs to a study of blood T cell repertoires in COVID-19. Whole-study context: Specimens from acute and convalescent COVID-19 originated in the United States, Italy and Spain. PBMCs, B-cell-depleted T cells, or T cells were the source of the cDNA or gDNA that made up the material.

Authors' data handling: Nucleated cell number was recorded as an estimate derived from reference gene primer amplification. The assay was immunoSEQ multiplex PCR, and TCRdb's table has in-frame clones only and misses some. V, J and clone size are taken as reported in that table, and D and trimming were inferred from the DNA itself. Among 140,000 to 150,000 clones listed, around 82% were seen once. Germline CDR1 and CDR2: LGHDT and YNNKEL (reference sequence). Trimming took 4 bases from V and 9 from J, leaving 13 bases between them. The CDR3 runs 13 residues. Sample: peripheral blood. The rearrangement joins TRBV3-1 (or the pseudogene TRBV3-2) to TRBJ2-1; perhaps TRBD2 as D (6 bases). The TCR comes from a man aged 60-69 years with acute or convalescent COVID-19. As DNA, the CDR3 is TGTGCCAGCAGCCCGTCCCCCGGGGGTGAGCAGTTCTTC. This codes for CASSPSPGGEQFF.